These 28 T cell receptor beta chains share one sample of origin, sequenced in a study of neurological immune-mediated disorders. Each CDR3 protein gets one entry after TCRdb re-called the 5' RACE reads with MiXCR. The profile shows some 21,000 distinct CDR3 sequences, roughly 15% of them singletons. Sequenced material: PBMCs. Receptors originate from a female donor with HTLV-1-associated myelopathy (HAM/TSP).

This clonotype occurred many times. CDR3 sequence reads: CASSLPGHANEKLFF. In nucleotides, the CDR3 is TGCGCCAGCAGCTTACCAGGGCACGCTAATGAAAAACTGTTTTTT. This chain uses TRBV5-1 with TRBJ1-4, with D possibly being TRBD1 (5 bases). From germline, CDR1 is SGHRS and CDR2 YFSETQ. Trimming took off 2 bases at V and 3 bases at J, with 11 bases between the two ends. The CDR3 sequence is 15 residues long.

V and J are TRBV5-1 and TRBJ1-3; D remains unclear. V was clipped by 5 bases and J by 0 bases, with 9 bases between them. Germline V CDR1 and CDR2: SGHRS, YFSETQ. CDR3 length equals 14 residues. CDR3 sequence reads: CASRRESSGNTIYF. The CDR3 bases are TGCGCCAGCAGGCGGGAGTCCTCTGGAAACACCATATATTTT.

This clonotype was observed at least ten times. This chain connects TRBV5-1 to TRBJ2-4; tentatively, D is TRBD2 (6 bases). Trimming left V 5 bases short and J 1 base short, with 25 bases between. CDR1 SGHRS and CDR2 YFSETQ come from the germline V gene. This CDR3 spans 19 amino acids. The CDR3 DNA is TGCGCCAGCAGGTTAGGGACTGGGCTCGTAATTCCGGCCAAAAACATTCAGTACTTC. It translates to CASRLGTGLVIPAKNIQYF.

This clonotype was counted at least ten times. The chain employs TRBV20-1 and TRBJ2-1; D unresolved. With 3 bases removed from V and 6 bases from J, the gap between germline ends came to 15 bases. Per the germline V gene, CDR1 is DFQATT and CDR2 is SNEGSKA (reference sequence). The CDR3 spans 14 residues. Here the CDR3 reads CSARAGPDSNEQFF. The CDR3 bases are TGCAGTGCTAGGGCCGGGCCCGATTCCAATGAGCAGTTCTTC.

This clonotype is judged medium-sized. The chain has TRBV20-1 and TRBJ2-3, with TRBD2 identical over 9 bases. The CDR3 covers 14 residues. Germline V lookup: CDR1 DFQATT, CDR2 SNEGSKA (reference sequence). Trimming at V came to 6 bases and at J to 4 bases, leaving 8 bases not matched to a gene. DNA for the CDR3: TGCAGTGCCAGAATAGCGGGAGACTCAGATACGCAGTATTTT. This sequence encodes CSARIAGDSDTQYF.

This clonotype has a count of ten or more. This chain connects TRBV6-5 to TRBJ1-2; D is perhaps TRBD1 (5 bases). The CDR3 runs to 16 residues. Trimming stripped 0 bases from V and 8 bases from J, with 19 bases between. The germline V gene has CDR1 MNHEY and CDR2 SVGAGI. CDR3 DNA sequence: TGTGCCAGCAGTTACTCGAAGGGACCTTCGGCAAAGGGCTACACCTTC. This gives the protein CASSYSKGPSAKGYTF.

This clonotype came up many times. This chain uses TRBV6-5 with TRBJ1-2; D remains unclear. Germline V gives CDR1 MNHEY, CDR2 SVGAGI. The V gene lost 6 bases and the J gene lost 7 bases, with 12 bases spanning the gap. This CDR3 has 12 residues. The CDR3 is CASRTTGGGYTF. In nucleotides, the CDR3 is TGTGCCAGCAGAACTACCGGAGGTGGCTACACCTTC.

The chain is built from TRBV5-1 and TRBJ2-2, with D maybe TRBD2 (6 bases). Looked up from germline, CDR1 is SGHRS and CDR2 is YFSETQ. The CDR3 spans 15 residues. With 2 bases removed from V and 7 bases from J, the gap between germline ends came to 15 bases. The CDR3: CASSLKGSGYGELFF. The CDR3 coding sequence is TGCGCCAGCAGCTTAAAGGGTAGCGGATACGGGGAGCTGTTTTTT.

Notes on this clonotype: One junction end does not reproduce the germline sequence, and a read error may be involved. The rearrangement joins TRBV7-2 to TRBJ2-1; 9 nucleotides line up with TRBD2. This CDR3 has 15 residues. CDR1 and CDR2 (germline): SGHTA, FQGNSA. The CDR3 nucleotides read TGTGTCAGCAGCTTGGATAGCGGGGGACAAAATGAGCAGTTCTTC. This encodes CVSSLDSGGQNEQFF. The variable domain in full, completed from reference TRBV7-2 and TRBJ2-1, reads GAGVSQSPSNKVTEKGKDVELRCDPISGHTALYWYRQSLGQGLEFLIYFQGNSAPDKSGLPSDRFSAERTGGSVSTLTIQRTQQEDSAVYLCVSSLDSGGQNEQFFGPGTRLTVL.

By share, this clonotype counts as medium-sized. The CDR3 region is CASSLGTSGGNPQETQYF. The CDR3 nucleotides are TGCGCCAGCAGCCTGGGGACTAGCGGGGGGAATCCCCAAGAGACCCAGTACTTC. The genes are TRBV5-1 and TRBJ2-5; the match to TRBD2 covers 15 bases. Germline loops: CDR1 SGHRS, CDR2 YFSETQ. The junction had 8 bases not matched to a gene; V was cut back by 4 bases and J by 1 base. CDR3 length equals 18 residues.

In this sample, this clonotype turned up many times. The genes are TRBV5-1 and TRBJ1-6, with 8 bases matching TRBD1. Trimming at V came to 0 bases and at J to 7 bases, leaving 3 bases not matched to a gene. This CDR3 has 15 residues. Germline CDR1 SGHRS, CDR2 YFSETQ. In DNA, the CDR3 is TGCGCCAGCAGCTTGGCCACAGGGGGAAATTCACCCCTCCACTTT. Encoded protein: CASSLATGGNSPLHF.

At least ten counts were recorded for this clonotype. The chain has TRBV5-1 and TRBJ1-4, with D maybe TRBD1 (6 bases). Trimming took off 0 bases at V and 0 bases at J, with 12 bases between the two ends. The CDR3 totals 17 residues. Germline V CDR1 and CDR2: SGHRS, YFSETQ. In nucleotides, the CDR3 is TGCGCCAGCAGCTTGGGCAGGGGCACCGCAACTAATGAAAAACTGTTTTTT. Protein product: CASSLGRGTATNEKLFF.

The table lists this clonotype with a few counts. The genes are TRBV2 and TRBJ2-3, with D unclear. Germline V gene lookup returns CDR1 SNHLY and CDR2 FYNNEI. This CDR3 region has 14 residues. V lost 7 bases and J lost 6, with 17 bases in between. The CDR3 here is CASTPASTADTQYF. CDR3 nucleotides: TGTGCCAGCACCCCGGCAAGCACAGCGGATACGCAGTATTTT.

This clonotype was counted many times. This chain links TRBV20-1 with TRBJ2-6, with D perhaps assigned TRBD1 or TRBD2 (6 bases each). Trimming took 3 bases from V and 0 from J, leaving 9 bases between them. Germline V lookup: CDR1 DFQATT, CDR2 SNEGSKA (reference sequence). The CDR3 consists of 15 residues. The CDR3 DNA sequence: TGCAGTGCTAGTTCGGGGGCCTCTGGGGCCAACGTCCTGACTTTC. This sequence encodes CSASSGASGANVLTF.

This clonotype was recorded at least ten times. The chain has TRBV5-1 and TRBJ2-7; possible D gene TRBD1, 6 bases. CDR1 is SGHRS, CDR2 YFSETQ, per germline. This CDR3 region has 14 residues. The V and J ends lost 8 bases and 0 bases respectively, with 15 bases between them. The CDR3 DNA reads TGCGCCAGTAGCAACCGGGACAACTCCTACGAGCAGTACTTC. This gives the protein CASSNRDNSYEQYF.

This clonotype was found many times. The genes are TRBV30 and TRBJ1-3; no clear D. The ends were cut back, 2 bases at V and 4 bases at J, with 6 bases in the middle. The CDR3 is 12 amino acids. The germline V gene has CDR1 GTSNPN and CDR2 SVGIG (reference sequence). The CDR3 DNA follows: TGTGCCTGGAGTTATCGGGGAAACACCATATATTTT. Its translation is CAWSYRGNTIYF.

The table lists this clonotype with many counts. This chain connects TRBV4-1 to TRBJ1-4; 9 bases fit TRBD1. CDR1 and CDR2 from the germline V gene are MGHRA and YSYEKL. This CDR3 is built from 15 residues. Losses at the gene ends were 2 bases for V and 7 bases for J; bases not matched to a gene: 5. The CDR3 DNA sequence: TGCGCCAGCAGCCAAATGGGACAGGGTGGTGAAAAACTGTTTTTT. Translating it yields CASSQMGQGGEKLFF.

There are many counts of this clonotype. CDR3 nucleotide sequence: TGTGCCAGCAGCTTGGTCTTATTGGGTCGGGGGGGCCCGGAGACCCAGTACTTC. Amino acid sequence: CASSLVLLGRGGPETQYF. J is TRBJ2-5 and V is TRBV7-2; 8 positions match TRBD2. The trim removed 3 bases at V and 5 bases at J, leaving 17 bases unmatched. Germline V gives CDR1 SGHTA, CDR2 FQGNSA. The CDR3 runs 18 residues.

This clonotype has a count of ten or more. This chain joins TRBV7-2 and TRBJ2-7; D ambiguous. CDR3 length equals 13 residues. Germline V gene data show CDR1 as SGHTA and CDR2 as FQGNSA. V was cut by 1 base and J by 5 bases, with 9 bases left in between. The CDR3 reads CASSLGPRNEQYF. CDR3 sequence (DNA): TGTGCCAGCAGCTTAGGCCCGAGGAACGAGCAGTACTTC.

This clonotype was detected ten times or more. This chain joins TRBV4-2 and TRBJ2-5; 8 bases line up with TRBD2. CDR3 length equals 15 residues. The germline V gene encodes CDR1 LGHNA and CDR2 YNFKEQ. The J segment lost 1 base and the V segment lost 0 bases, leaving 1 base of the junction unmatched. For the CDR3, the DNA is TGTGCCAGCAGCCAAGATCGGGGGGGCCAAGAGACCCAGTACTTC. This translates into CASSQDRGGQETQYF.

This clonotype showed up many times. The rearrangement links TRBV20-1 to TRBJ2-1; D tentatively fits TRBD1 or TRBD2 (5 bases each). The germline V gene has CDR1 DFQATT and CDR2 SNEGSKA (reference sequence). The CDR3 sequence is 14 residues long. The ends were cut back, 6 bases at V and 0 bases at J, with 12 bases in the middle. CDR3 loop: CSAGEGSSYNEQFF. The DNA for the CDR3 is TGCAGTGCGGGGGAAGGGAGCTCCTACAATGAGCAGTTCTTC.

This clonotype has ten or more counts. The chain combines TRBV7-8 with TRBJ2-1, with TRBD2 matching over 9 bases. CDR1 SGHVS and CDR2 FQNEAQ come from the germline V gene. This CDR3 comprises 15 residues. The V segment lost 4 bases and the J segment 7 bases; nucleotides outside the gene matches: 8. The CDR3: CASSSHGGRGNEQFF. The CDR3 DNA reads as TGTGCCAGCAGCTCTCACGGCGGGAGGGGGAATGAGCAGTTCTTC.

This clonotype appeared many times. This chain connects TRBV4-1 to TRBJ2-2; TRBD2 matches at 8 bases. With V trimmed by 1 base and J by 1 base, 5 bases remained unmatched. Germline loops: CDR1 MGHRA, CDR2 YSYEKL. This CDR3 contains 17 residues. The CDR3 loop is CASSQVPGGGNTGELFF. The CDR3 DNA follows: TGCGCCAGCAGCCAAGTCCCGGGGGGGGGGAACACCGGGGAGCTGTTTTTT.

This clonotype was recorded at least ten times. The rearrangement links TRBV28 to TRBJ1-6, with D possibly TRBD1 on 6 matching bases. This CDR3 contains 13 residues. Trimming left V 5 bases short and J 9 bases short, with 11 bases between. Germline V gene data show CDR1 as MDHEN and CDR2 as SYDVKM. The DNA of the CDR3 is TGTGCCAGCAGTAGTCACAGGGCTTCACCCCTCCACTTT. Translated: CASSSHRASPLHF.

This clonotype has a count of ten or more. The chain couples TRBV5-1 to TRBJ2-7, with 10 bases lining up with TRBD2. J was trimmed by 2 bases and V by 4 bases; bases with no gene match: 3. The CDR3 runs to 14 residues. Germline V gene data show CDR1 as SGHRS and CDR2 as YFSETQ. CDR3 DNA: TGCGCCAGCAGCCCCAGCGGGGGGGCCTACGAGCAGTACTTC. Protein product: CASSPSGGAYEQYF.

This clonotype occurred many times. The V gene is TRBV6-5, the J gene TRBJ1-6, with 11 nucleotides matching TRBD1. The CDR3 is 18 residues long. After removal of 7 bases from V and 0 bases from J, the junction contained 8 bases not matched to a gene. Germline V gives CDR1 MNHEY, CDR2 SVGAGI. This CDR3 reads CASTSYGTGGSYNSPLHF. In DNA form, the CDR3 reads TGTGCCAGCACCTCTTATGGGACAGGGGGCTCCTATAATTCACCCCTCCACTTT.

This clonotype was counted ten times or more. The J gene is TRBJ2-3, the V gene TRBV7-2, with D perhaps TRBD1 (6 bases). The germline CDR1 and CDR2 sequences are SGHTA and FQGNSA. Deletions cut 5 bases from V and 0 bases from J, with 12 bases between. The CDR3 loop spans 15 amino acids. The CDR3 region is CASSPQGLSTDTQYF. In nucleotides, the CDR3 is TGTGCCAGCAGCCCACAGGGCCTTAGCACAGATACGCAGTATTTT.

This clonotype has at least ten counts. CDR3 nucleotides: TGTGCCAGCAGTTACTCGGAATATGGACAGTCGAACACTGAAGCTTTCTTT. Protein sequence: CASSYSEYGQSNTEAFF. The chain joins TRBV6-5 to TRBJ1-1, with D possibly matching TRBD1 (6 bases). The V end was cut by 0 bases, the J end by 1 base, with 15 bases between. Germline loops: CDR1 MNHEY, CDR2 SVGAGI. There are 17 residues in the CDR3.